This TCR beta chain stems from a study of blood T cell repertoires in COVID-19. About the research overall: Acute and convalescent COVID-19 samples came from the United States, Italy and Spain.

Data came from immunoSEQ multiplex PCR; TCRdb stores just in-frame clones and leaves some out. The sample holds about 87,000 clones; about four fifths are singletons and the top ten take less than 2.5%. With 5 bases clipped from V and 6 bases from J, the junction kept 19 bases outside the gene matches. This CDR3 comprises 18 residues. CDR1 and CDR2 from the germline V gene are MRHNA and SNTAGT. The sample comprised peripheral blood. The J gene is TRBJ1-1, the V gene TRBV6-4; TRBD1 matches at 9 bases. This receptor was taken from a woman aged 70 to 79 with acute or convalescent COVID-19. The CDR3 DNA follows: TGTGCCAGCAGTACCTCGATAACAGGGGGCGTGGGAAAAGCTGAAGCTTTCTTT. Encoded protein: CASSTSITGGVGKAEAFF.